The 31 T cell receptor beta chains given below trace back to one sample, sequenced in a study of blood T cell repertoires in COVID-19. Clones were sequenced by immunoSEQ multiplex PCR, and TCRdb holds only the in-frame ones, with some missing. Here the sample spans under 300,000 clones, about 86% being singletons. The sequenced sample was PBMCs or T cells enriched from blood (not recorded which). The receptors come from a woman in her 40s with acute COVID-19.

This clone was recorded a few times. V gene TRBV7-6 combines with J gene TRBJ2-5, with D possibly matching TRBD1 (5 bases). The CDR3 contains 12 residues. V lost 7 bases and J lost 3, with 9 bases in between. Germline V gene lookup returns CDR1 SGHVS and CDR2 FNYEAQ. CDR3: CASNSREETQYF. The CDR3 nucleotides are TGTGCCAGCAACAGCAGGGAAGAGACCCAGTACTTC.

The chain recombines TRBV7-3 with TRBJ1-1, with 8 bases that match TRBD1. The germline CDR1 and CDR2 sequences are SGHTA and FQGTGA. CDR3 length: 19 amino acids. Trimming cost V 5 bases and J 0 bases; bases outside gene matches: 17. CDR3 protein: CASSPYLIGAGGMNTEAFF. The DNA for the CDR3 is TGTGCCAGCAGCCCATACCTTATAGGAGCAGGGGGCATGAACACTGAAGCTTTCTTT.

A word on this clone: Compared with germline, one end of the junction differs, possibly owing to a read error. V and J are TRBV5-6 and TRBJ2-7, with 9 bases fitting TRBD1. Looked up from germline, CDR1 is SGHDT and CDR2 is YYEEEE. The CDR3 runs 14 residues. The CDR3 spells CASSYPGQGYGQYF. The CDR3 nucleotides read TGTGCCAGCAGCTACCCGGGACAGGGATACGGGCAGTACTTC.

This rearrangement joins TRBV5-1 to TRBJ1-5; D may be TRBD1 (6 bases). Germline V gene sequence: CDR1 SGHRS, CDR2 YFSETQ. Trimming removed 4 bases from V and 5 bases from J, with 16 bases in between. The CDR3 covers 15 residues. The CDR3 DNA sequence: TGCGCCAGCAGCCAAGCTACAGGGTTGGATCAGCCCCAGCATTTT. Its translation is CASSQATGLDQPQHF.

The chain carries TRBV6-2 or TRBV6-3 and TRBJ2-3; 7 nucleotides line up with TRBD2. J lost 1 base, V lost 6 bases, and 10 bases had no gene match. This CDR3 contains 16 residues. CDR1 and CDR2 from the germline V gene are MNHEY and SVGEGT. The chain's CDR3 is CASSLGAGPGTDTQYF. CDR3 sequence (DNA): TGTGCCAGCAGCCTTGGAGCGGGACCCGGCACAGATACGCAGTATTTT.

On this clone: Sequence at one end of the junction differs from germline and may be a read error. The rearrangement uses TRBV7-7 and TRBJ2-2; 8 nucleotides align to TRBD2. From germline, CDR1 is SSHAT and CDR2 FNYEAQ (reference sequence). This CDR3 comprises 16 residues. The CDR3 loop reads CASSPGGERECWELFF. Written as DNA, the CDR3 is TGTGCTAGCAGCCCCGGGGGGGAGCGGGAGTGTTGGGAGCTGTTTTTT.

The chain combines TRBV3-1 (or the pseudogene TRBV3-2) with TRBJ1-3, with D unresolved. Per germline, CDR1 LGHDT and CDR2 YNNKEL (reference sequence). The length of the CDR3 is 14 residues. V gave up 4 bases and J gave up 1 base, with 8 bases separating them. The CDR3 here is CASSPGRSGNTIYF. The CDR3 region has the DNA TGTGCCAGCAGCCCCGGGAGATCTGGAAACACCATATATTTT.

The V gene is TRBV4-2, the J gene TRBJ1-5, with TRBD1 identical over 8 bases. CDR1 is LGHNA, CDR2 YNFKEQ, per germline. The trim removed 1 base at V and 5 bases at J, leaving 7 bases unmatched. CDR3 length equals 16 residues. CDR3 bases: TGTGCCAGCAGCCAAGGACCAGGACAGGGATATCAGCCCCAGCATTTT. It yields the protein CASSQGPGQGYQPQHF.

This chain joins TRBV5-1 and TRBJ1-3; 9 bases fit TRBD1. V trimming: 4 bases; J trimming: 3 bases; junction bases outside the gene matches: 8. The CDR3 totals 16 residues. The germline CDR1 and CDR2 sequences are SGHRS and YFSETQ. Here the CDR3 reads CASSGTSTGGGNTIYF. The CDR3 DNA follows: TGCGCCAGCAGCGGAACTTCGACAGGGGGTGGAAACACCATATATTTT.

The rearrangement uses TRBV27 and TRBJ2-1, with D possibly TRBD2 on 5 matching bases. The CDR3 covers 16 residues. Germline CDR1 reads MNHEY; CDR2 reads SMNVEV (reference sequence). With 0 bases removed from V and 4 bases from J, the gap between germline ends came to 13 bases. CDR3 DNA: TGTGCCAGCAGTTTATCGTCTTTTGGGAGTTACAATGAGCAGTTCTTC. This encodes CASSLSSFGSYNEQFF.

V is TRBV24-1 and J is TRBJ2-3; D unclear. V shed 3 bases and J shed 4 bases, with 10 bases lying between them. This CDR3 region has 14 residues. Germline CDR1 reads KGHDR; CDR2 reads SFDVKD. The CDR3 reads CATSDTTRADTQYF. DNA for the CDR3: TGTGCCACCAGTGATACCACTCGGGCAGATACGCAGTATTTT.

As DNA, the CDR3 is TGTGCCAGCAGTTACATGGGACTAGCGAAAGAGACCCAGTACTTC. It codes for CASSYMGLAKETQYF. The chain employs TRBV6-5 and TRBJ2-5, with 10 bases that match TRBD2. V dropped 2 bases and J dropped 3; count of bases not matched to a gene: 3. There are 15 residues in the CDR3. Germline V CDR1 and CDR2: MNHEY, SVGAGI.

This CDR3 reads CASSLDLSTDTQYF. CDR3 bases: TGTGCCAGCAGTTTAGATCTGAGCACAGATACGCAGTATTTT. The chain joins TRBV6-5 to TRBJ2-3; D call uncertain. CDR3 length equals 14 residues. The V end lost 4 bases, the J end lost 0 bases, and 8 bases lay between the germline ends. CDR1 is MNHEY and CDR2 is SVGAGI in the germline V gene.

V and J are TRBV6-2 or TRBV6-3 and TRBJ2-1; D gene unclear. CDR1 and CDR2 from the germline V gene are MNHEY and SVGEGT. The CDR3 has 14 residues. Trimming took 0 bases from V and 9 from J, leaving 12 bases between them. The CDR3 here is CASSYSIPRGEQFF. The CDR3 DNA is TGTGCCAGCAGTTACTCGATTCCGCGTGGTGAGCAGTTCTTC.

The J gene is TRBJ1-4, the V gene TRBV15, with D perhaps matching TRBD1 (6 bases). V lost 2 bases and J 7 bases, leaving 17 bases between the germline ends. The CDR3 sequence is 16 residues long. The germline gives CDR1 LNHNV, CDR2 YYDKDF (reference sequence). In nucleotides, the CDR3 is TGTGCCACCAGCAGAAACCCAGCAGGGGAGGGTGAAAAACTGTTTTTT. Residues: CATSRNPAGEGEKLFF.

This CDR3 is CASSQPLAVAKNIQYF. CDR3 in DNA: TGTGCCAGTAGTCAGCCACTAGCGGTAGCCAAAAACATTCAGTACTTC. This chain uses TRBV19 with TRBJ2-4; 8 nucleotides line up with TRBD2. The J segment lost 0 bases and the V segment lost 5 bases, leaving 6 bases of the junction unmatched. Germline V gene sequence: CDR1 LNHDA, CDR2 SQIVND (reference sequence). This CDR3 has 16 amino acids.

This chain joins TRBV11-3 and TRBJ1-6; 12 bases fit TRBD1. J was trimmed by 9 bases and V by 4 bases; bases with no gene match: 4. Germline-derived CDR1 and CDR2 are SGHNT and YENEEA. The CDR3 sequence is 15 residues long. The CDR3 region is CASSSRGQGASPLHF. The CDR3 coding sequence is TGTGCCAGCAGCTCTCGGGGACAGGGGGCTTCACCCCTCCACTTT. The whole variable domain, remainder taken from reference TRBV11-3 and TRBJ1-6, is EAGVVQSPRYKIIEKKQPVAFWCNPISGHNTLYWYLQNLGQGPELLIRYENEEAVDDSQLPKDRFSAERLKGVDSTLKIQPAELGDSAVYLCASSSRGQGASPLHFGNGTRLTVT.

V is TRBV5-4 and J is TRBJ1-2, with a weak D call TRBD1 (5 bases). The CDR3 covers 15 residues. V gave up 0 bases and J gave up 4 bases, with 13 bases separating them. Germline-derived CDR1 and CDR2 are SGHNT and YYREEE (reference sequence). Here the CDR3 DNA reads TGTGCCAGCAGCTTGGGGCAGGGATTTCGCTATGGCTACACCTTC. It encodes CASSLGQGFRYGYTF.

The rearrangement links TRBV19 to TRBJ2-7; D might be TRBD1 (5 bases). This CDR3 region has 16 residues. V lost 5 bases, J lost 2 bases, and 19 bases lay in between. The germline V gene encodes CDR1 LNHDA and CDR2 SQIVND (reference sequence). CDR3 in DNA: TGTGCCAGTAGTCCCCGGATAGGGGATAGGGCCTACGAGCAGTACTTC. This sequence encodes CASSPRIGDRAYEQYF. Supplemented by reference TRBV19 and TRBJ2-7, the full variable domain reads DGGITQSPKYLFRKEGQNVTLSCEQNLNHDAMYWYRQDPGQGLRLIYYSQIVNDFQKGDIAEGYSVSREKKESFPLTVTSAQKNPTAFYLCASSPRIGDRAYEQYFGPGTRLTVT.

The chain couples TRBV12-3 or TRBV12-4 to TRBJ2-7, with TRBD1 matching over 8 bases. J lost 9 bases, V lost 5 bases, and 9 bases had no gene match. This CDR3 region has 13 residues. This chain's CDR3 is CASSPQQGVGQYF. As DNA, the CDR3 is TGTGCCAGCAGTCCCCAACAGGGGGTCGGGCAGTACTTC.

V usage is TRBV4-1 and J usage is TRBJ2-1; 13 bases map to TRBD2. The germline V gene has CDR1 MGHRA and CDR2 YSYEKL. The V segment lost 3 bases and the J segment 8 bases; nucleotides outside the gene matches: 4. The CDR3 runs to 15 residues. The CDR3 DNA sequence: TGCGCCAGCAGCCACCAAACTAGCGGGAGGGATGAGCAGTTCTTC. Translation: CASSHQTSGRDEQFF.

The chain couples TRBV6-5 to TRBJ2-1, with 9 bases fitting TRBD2. The V gene end was trimmed by 8 bases and the J gene end by 5 bases; junction bases not matched to a gene: 7. Germline CDR1 and CDR2: MNHEY and SVGAGI. The CDR3 runs 14 residues. The DNA for the CDR3 is TGTGCCAGCGGACGACTAGCGGCGGACAATGAGCAGTTCTTC. Translation gives CASGRLAADNEQFF.

The chain carries TRBV19 and TRBJ1-6; TRBD1 might be the D (5 bases). There are 12 residues in the CDR3. V was trimmed by 9 bases and J by 4 bases, leaving 7 bases between them. Germline assignment: CDR1 LNHDA and CDR2 SQIVND (reference sequence). This CDR3 reads CASREYNSPLHF. CDR3 sequence (DNA): TGTGCCAGCAGGGAATATAATTCACCCCTCCACTTT. The full variable domain, in which reference TRBV19 and TRBJ1-6 provide the parts outside the CDR3, is DGGITQSPKYLFRKEGQNVTLSCEQNLNHDAMYWYRQDPGQGLRLIYYSQIVNDFQKGDIAEGYSVSREKKESFPLTVTSAQKNPTAFYLCASREYNSPLHFGNGTRLTVT.

The rearrangement links TRBV29-1 to TRBJ2-7, with a tentative D call TRBD2 (6 bases). Looked up from germline, CDR1 is SQVTM and CDR2 is ANQGSEA. This CDR3 contains 14 residues. Trimming left V 5 bases short and J 0 bases short, with 14 bases between. The CDR3 spells CSVPFEGGSYEQYF. As DNA, the CDR3 is TGCAGCGTTCCCTTTGAGGGAGGCTCCTACGAGCAGTACTTC.

Comments on this clone: A read error may account for a junction end that differs from germline. This chain connects TRBV5-4 to TRBJ1-1; possibly TRBD1 for D (5 bases). Germline CDR1 and CDR2: SGHNT and YYREEE (reference sequence). The length of the CDR3 is 14 residues. The CDR3 loop is CASSSGRGFTRAWF. The CDR3 region has the DNA TGTGCCAGCAGCTCAGGACGGGGGTTCACTCGAGCTTGGTTT.

The chain joins TRBV23-1 to TRBJ2-1, with D unclear. TRBV23-1 is recorded as an ORF, its role being uncertain. The V end lost 0 bases, the J end lost 8 bases, and 5 bases lay between the germline ends. The CDR3 is 12 residues long. The CDR3, as DNA: TGCGCCAGCAGTCAATCTTCATATGAGCAGTTCTTC. Amino acid sequence: CASSQSSYEQFF.

This chain connects TRBV19 to TRBJ1-3; D possibly corresponds to TRBD1 (5 bases). CDR1 and CDR2 (germline): LNHDA, SQIVND (reference sequence). Trimming stripped 7 bases from V and 0 bases from J, with 13 bases between. The length of the CDR3 is 15 residues. CDR3 residues: CASMKTDSSGNTIYF. CDR3 nucleotide sequence: TGTGCCAGTATGAAGACAGACTCCTCTGGAAACACCATATATTTT.

The V gene is TRBV2, the J gene TRBJ2-3; 7 bases agree with TRBD2. V lost 7 bases, J lost 0 bases, and 4 bases stayed unmatched. The CDR3 contains 14 residues. Germline loops: CDR1 SNHLY, CDR2 FYNNEI. CDR3 DNA: TGTGCCAGCAATGGGGGGGATAGCACAGATACGCAGTATTTT. This sequence encodes CASNGGDSTDTQYF.

This chain joins TRBV11-3 and TRBJ2-7, with 9 bases identical to TRBD1. Trimming took 1 base from V and 2 from J; bases not matched to a gene: 3. The CDR3 extends over 15 amino acids. Germline loops: CDR1 SGHNT, CDR2 YENEEA. CDR3 nucleotides: TGTGCCAGCAGCTTAGTTGGGACAGGGACCTACGAGCAGTACTTC. Residues: CASSLVGTGTYEQYF.

V and J are TRBV7-8 and TRBJ2-5; 8 nucleotides line up with TRBD1. This CDR3 is 15 amino acids long. Germline trimming cut 5 bases from V and 6 bases from J; bases unmatched to any gene: 11. Germline CDR1 is SGHVS and CDR2 is FQNEAQ. CDR3 sequence reads: CASSPKTGEVQTQYF. The CDR3 DNA reads as TGTGCCAGCAGCCCGAAGACAGGGGAGGTTCAGACCCAGTACTTC. Combining the CDR3 with reference TRBV7-8 and TRBJ2-5 gives the whole variable domain GAGVSQSPRYKVAKRGQDVALRCDPISGHVSLFWYQQALGQGPEFLTYFQNEAQLDKSGLPSDRFFAERPEGSVSTLKIQRTQQEDSAVYLCASSPKTGEVQTQYFGPGTRLLVL.

The chain is built from TRBV30 and TRBJ1-5, with D possibly matching TRBD1 (6 bases). CDR1 GTSNPN and CDR2 SVGIG come from the germline V gene (reference sequence). V was shortened by 2 bases and J by 0 bases, with 11 bases between the two germline ends. The CDR3 is 15 residues long. The CDR3 loop reads CAWSITGSSNQPQHF. Written as DNA, the CDR3 is TGTGCCTGGAGTATAACAGGGAGTAGCAATCAGCCCCAGCATTTT.